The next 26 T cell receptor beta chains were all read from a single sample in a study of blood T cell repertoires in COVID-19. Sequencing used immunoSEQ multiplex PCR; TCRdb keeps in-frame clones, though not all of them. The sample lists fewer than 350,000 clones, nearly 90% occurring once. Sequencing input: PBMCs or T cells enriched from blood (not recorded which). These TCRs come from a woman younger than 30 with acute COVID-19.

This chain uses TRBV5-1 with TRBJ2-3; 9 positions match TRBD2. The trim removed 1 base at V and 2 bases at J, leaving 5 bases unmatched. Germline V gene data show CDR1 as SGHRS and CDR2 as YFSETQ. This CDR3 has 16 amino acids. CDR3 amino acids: CASSLWASGNTDTQYF. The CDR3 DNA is TGCGCCAGCAGCTTGTGGGCTAGCGGGAACACAGATACGCAGTATTTT.

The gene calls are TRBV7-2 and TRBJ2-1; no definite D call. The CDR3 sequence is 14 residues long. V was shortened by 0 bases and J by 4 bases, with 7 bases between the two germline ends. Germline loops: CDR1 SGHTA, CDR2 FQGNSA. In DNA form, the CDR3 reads TGTGCCAGCAGCTTAGCCGCGGATTACAATGAGCAGTTCTTC. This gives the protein CASSLAADYNEQFF.

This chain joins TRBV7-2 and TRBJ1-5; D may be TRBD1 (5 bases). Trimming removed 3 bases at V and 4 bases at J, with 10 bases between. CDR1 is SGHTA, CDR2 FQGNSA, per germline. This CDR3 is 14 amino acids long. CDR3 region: CASSLNGGNQPQHF. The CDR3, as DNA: TGTGCCAGCAGCTTGAACGGGGGTAATCAGCCCCAGCATTTT.

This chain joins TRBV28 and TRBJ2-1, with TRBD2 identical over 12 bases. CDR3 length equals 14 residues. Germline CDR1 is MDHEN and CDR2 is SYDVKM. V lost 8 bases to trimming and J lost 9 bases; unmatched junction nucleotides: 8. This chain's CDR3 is CASVRLAGVIEQFF. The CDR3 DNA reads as TGTGCCAGCGTTCGACTAGCGGGAGTTATTGAGCAGTTCTTC.

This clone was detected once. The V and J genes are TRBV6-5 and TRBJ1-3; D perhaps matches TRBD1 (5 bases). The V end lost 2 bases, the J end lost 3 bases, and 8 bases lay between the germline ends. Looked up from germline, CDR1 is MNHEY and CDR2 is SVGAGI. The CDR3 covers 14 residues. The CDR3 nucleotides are TGTGCCAGCAGTTACGGGGGGGTTGGAAACACCATATATTTT. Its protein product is CASSYGGVGNTIYF.

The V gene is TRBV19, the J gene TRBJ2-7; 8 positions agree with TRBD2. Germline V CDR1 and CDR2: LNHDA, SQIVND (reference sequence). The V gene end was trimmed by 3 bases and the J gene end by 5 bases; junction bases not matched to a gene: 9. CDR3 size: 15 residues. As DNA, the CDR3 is TGTGCCAGTAGTATTGTGGGGACTAGTGACGACGAGCAGTACTTC. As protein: CASSIVGTSDDEQYF.

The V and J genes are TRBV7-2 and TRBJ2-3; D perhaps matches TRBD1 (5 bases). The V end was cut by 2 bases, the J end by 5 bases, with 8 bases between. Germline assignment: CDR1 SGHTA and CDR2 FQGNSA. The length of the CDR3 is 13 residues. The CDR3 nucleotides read TGTGCCAGCAGCTTAATTCAGGGAGATACGCAGTATTTT. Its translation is CASSLIQGDTQYF.

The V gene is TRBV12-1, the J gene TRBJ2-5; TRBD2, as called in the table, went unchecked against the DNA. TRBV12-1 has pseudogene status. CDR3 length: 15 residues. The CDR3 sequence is CASSPRTSTQETQYF. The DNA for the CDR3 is TGTGCCAGCAGCCCGCGGACTAGCACGCAAGAGACCCAGTACTTC.

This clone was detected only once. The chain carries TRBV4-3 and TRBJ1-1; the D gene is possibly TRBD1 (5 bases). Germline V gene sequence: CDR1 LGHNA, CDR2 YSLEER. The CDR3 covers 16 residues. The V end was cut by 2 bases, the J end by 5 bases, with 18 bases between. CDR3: CASSQIFRGRGTEAFF. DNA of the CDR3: TGCGCCAGCAGCCAAATTTTTCGTGGCCGGGGGACTGAAGCTTTCTTT.

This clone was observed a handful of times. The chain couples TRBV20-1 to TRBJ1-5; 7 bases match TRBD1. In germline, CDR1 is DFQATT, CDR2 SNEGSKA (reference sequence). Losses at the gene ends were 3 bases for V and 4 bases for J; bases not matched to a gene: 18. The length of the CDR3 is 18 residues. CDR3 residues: CSASGRVKGAANNQPQHF. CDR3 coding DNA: TGCAGTGCTAGTGGCCGAGTAAAGGGGGCGGCAAATAATCAGCCCCAGCATTTT.

CDR3 nucleotides: TGTGCCAGCAGCACCGGGACTAGCGGTTCCTACGAGCAGTACTTC. It yields the protein CASSTGTSGSYEQYF. This sequence joins TRBV6-6 and TRBJ2-7; TRBD2 matches at 11 bases. Trimming at V came to 6 bases and at J to 1 base, leaving 5 bases not matched to a gene. Germline CDR1 MNHNY, CDR2 SVGAGI (reference sequence). The CDR3 is 15 amino acids.

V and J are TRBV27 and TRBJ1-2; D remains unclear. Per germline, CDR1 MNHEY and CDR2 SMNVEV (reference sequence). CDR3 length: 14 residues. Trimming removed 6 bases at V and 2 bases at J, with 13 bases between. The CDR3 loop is CASSPSGVNYGYTF. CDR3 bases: TGTGCCAGCAGCCCCTCCGGGGTCAACTATGGCTACACCTTC.

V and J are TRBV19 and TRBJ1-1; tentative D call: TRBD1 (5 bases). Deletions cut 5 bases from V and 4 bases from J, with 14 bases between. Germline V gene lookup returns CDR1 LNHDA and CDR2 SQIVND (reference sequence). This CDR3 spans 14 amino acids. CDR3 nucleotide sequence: TGTGCCAGTAGTCCGGCCGTGGGGGGCACTGAAGCTTTCTTT. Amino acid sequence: CASSPAVGGTEAFF.

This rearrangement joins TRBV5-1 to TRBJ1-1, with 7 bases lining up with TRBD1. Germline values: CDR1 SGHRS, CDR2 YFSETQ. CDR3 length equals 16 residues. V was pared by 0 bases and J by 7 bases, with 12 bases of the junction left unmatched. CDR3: CASSLVQGVFDGEAFF. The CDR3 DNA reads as TGCGCCAGCAGCTTGGTTCAGGGGGTGTTCGATGGTGAAGCTTTCTTT.

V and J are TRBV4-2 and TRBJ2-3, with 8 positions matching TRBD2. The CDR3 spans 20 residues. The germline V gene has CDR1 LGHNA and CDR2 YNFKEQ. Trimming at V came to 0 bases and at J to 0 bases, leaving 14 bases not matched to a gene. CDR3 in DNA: TGTGCCAGCAGCCAAGATTTAGCGGGTGCGACTAGCGAGAGCACAGATACGCAGTATTTT. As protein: CASSQDLAGATSESTDTQYF.

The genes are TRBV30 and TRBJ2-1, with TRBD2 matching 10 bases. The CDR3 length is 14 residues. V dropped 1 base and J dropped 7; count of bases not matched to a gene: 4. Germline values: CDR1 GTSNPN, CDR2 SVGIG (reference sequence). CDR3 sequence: CAWSAGLASNEQFF. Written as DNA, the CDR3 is TGTGCCTGGAGTGCGGGACTAGCGAGTAATGAGCAGTTCTTC. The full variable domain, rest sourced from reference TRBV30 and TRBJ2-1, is SQTIHQWPATLVQPVGSPLSLECTVEGTSNPNLYWYRQAAGRGLQLLFYSVGIGQISSEVPQNLSASRPQDRQFILSSKKLLLSDSGFYLCAWSAGLASNEQFFGPGTRLTVL.

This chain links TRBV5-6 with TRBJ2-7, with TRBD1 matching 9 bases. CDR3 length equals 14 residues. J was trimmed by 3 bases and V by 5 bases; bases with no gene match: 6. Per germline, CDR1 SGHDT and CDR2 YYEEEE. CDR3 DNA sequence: TGTGCCAGCAGAAAACCGGGACAGGGCTACGAGCAGTACTTC. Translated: CASRKPGQGYEQYF.

DNA for the CDR3: TGTGCCAGCAGTCCCGAGACAGGGCTGAAAGCTTTCTTT. Its protein is CASSPETGLKAFF. The chain has TRBV27 and TRBJ1-1; 7 bases are shared with TRBD1. The germline V gene encodes CDR1 MNHEY and CDR2 SMNVEV (reference sequence). The CDR3 length is 13 residues. Unmatched junction bases numbered 9, after V lost 5 bases and J lost 9 bases.

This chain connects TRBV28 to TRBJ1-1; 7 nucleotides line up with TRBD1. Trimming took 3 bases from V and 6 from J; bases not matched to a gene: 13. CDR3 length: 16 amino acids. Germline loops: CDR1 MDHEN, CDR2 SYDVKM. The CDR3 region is CASSFGGGAGRAEAFF. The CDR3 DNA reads TGTGCCAGCAGTTTTGGAGGGGGCGCGGGCCGGGCTGAAGCTTTCTTT.

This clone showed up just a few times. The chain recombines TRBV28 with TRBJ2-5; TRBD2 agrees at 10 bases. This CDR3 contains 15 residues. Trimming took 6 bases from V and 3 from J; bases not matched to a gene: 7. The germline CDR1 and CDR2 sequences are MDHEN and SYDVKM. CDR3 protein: CASSPAGTSEETQYF. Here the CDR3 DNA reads TGTGCCAGCAGCCCGGCCGGGACTAGCGAAGAGACCCAGTACTTC.

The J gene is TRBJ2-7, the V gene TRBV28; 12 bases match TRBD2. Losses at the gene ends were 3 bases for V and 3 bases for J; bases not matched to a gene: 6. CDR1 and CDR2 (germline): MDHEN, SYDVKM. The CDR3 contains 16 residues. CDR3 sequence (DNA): TGTGCCAGCAGTTTCTACGGACTAGCGGGAAACTACGAGCAGTACTTC. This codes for CASSFYGLAGNYEQYF.

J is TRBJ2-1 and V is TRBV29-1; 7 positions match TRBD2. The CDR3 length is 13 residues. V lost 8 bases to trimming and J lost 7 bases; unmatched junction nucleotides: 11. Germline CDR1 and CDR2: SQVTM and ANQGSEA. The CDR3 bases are TGCAGCACCCGGGGCGGGAGAGTGAATGAGCAGTTCTTC. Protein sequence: CSTRGGRVNEQFF.

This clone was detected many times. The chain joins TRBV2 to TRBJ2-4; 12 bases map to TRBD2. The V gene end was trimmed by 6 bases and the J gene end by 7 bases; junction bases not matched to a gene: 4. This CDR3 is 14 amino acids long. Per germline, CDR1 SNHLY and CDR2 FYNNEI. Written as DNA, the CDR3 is TGTGCCAGCAGCCCCACTAGCGGGAGGAACATTCAGTACTTC. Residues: CASSPTSGRNIQYF.

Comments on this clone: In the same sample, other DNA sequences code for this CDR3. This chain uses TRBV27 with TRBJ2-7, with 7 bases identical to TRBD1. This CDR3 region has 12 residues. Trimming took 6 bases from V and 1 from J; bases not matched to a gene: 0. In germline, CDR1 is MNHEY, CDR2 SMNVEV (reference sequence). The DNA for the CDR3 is TGTGCCAGCAGGACAGGGTCCTACGAGCAGTACTTC. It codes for CASRTGSYEQYF.

The CDR3 sequence: CASSPPGGSGGNTIYF. CDR3 nucleotide sequence: TGTGCCAGCTCACCACCCGGGGGGAGTGGTGGAAACACCATATATTTT. J is TRBJ1-3 and V is TRBV18; tentatively, D is TRBD1 (5 bases). From germline, CDR1 is KGHSH and CDR2 LQKENI. V lost 0 bases and J 3 bases, leaving 12 bases between the germline ends. The CDR3 extends over 16 amino acids.

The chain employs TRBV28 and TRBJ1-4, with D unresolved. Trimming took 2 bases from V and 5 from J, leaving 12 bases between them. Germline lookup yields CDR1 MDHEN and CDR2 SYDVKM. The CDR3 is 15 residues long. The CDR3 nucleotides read TGTGCCAGCAGTTTAGACGAGGATATAAATGAAAAACTGTTTTTT. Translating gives CASSLDEDINEKLFF.